This entry concerns a single TCR beta chain. Its antigen remains undetermined. The input lacks base qualities; no much larger clone sits a single base away. Using the deep immunoSEQ assay, multiplex PCR amplified TCR CDR3 regions from genomic DNA. Genomic DNA extracted from each cell subset was distributed evenly over all wells of several immunoSEQ 96-well plates, and each plate served as one replicate. Each replicate PCR for unsorted PBMC received 250 to 300 ng genomic DNA, equal to 25,000 to 30,000 T cell genomes. Unsorted PBMC genomic DNA was sequenced across ten immunoSEQ deep assay plates. The purified libraries were quantified using a Qubit 3.0 fluorometer, sized with a Bioanalyzer 2100, and then quantified again using the KAPA Library Quantification kit. Every immunoSEQ 96-well plate was sequenced on a separate single-read 150-cycle Illumina NextSeq 550 flow cell. The original pipeline was this. Because the immunoSEQ output included only junctional sequences and no quality scores, the filtering could not be the same as the filtering used for full-length reads. Sequences were annotated with PyIR, a Python wrapper for IgBLAST v1.9, and V/J genes and CDR3 were assigned using IMGT germline references. Reads were filtered out if the reads had weak V/J assignments (E-value above 1e-6), no CDR3, stop codons, out-of-frame junctions, or ambiguous translated residues. A V3J clonotype was defined by an identical inferred V gene, J gene, and CDR3 amino acid sequence. The percentage overlap between two repertoires was calculated by dividing the number of shared unique clonotypes by the size of the smaller repertoire. Richness of each repertoire was evaluated using RTK rarefaction, the Chao1 estimator, and Recon v2.1 estimates of unobserved clonotypes. TCRdb obtained this table from immuneACCESS and retained in-frame rearrangements with V and J assigned. These tables miss some clones; where compared with another copy, unresolved V genes account for less than half of the shortfall, and the remainder is unexplained. V, J and clone size derive from that table, while D and trimming were established from the DNA sequence. The sample table records about 450,000 clones; roughly 80% of these occur just once. The ten largest clones represent around 13% of the sample.

The donors were healthy, HIV-negative adults who had no recently reported acute infections or vaccinations. Every donor was a Caucasian adult living in Nashville, Tennessee, USA. In the unsorted samples, around 81 million PBMCs were counted, and genomic DNA was extracted using the QIAamp DNA Blood Mini kit. After blood collection by leukapheresis, PBMCs were isolated using Ficoll-Histopaque density gradient centrifugation and then cryopreserved in the vapor phase of liquid nitrogen. This sample is part of a study of shared clonotypes between healthy human individuals (TCRdb year 2020). Turning to the overall study: A few men and a couple of women, aged 18 to 49 years, made up the cohort. Libraries were prepared and TCR repertoires were sequenced by different laboratories using diverse techniques, in order to increase sequencing depth and limit assay-specific biases. Per donor, leukapheresis produced somewhere between about 0.94 and 9 billion PBMCs. The study deeply sequenced blood TCR repertoires of about 5 healthy adults to estimate repertoire size and the extent of clonotype sharing between individuals. The research as a whole found: The genetic and exposure-history diversity represented was limited by the small number of donors. Sampling was limited to blood, and TCR repertoires in tissue likely differ from TCR repertoires in blood. Pairwise subsampling indicated that sequencing depth was expected to affect the degree of clonotype sharing among donors.

Unmatched junction bases come to 7, with V trimmed by 6 bases and J by 1 base. Via the germline V gene (reference sequence), CDR1 is MNHEY and CDR2 SMNVEV. From the cysteine up to the phenylalanine, the CDR3 has a length of 16 residues. Solely the CDR3 DNA is kept, with 48 bases framed from the first base. This chain joins TRBV27 to TRBJ2-7; the central 12 bases match TRBD2. The sequence came from a woman between 35 and 50 years old in good health. Some clones in this sample may be carry-over from other donors' samples. Sequencing input: PBMCs. Read as DNA, the sequence is TGTGCCAGCAGCGCTCCGGGACTAGCGGGTTCCTACGAGCAGTACTTC. This translates into CASSAPGLAGSYEQYF.